In this sample, the clone carrying this TCR beta chain turned up many times. The sample comes from a study of metastatic and nonmetastatic thyroid tumors. TCRdb re-called the PCR reads through MiXCR. The sample records nearly 25,000 clones, around 26% being singletons. Before thyroid surgery, none of the patients had received any treatment. Germline V gene data show CDR1 as SGDLS and CDR2 as YYNGEE. This CDR3 comprises 13 residues. Trimming pared 3 bases from V and 6 bases from J, leaving 9 bases between. The rearrangement joins TRBV9 to TRBJ1-4; a weak D match, TRBD1 (5 bases). The sequenced sample consisted of blood. This TCR was recovered from a male donor with papillary thyroid cancer or a benign thyroid nodule (not recorded which). Some clones in this sample may be carry-over from other donors' samples. CDR3 loop: CASSAGGDEKLFF. CDR3 DNA sequence: TGTGCCAGCAGCGCTGGGGGGGATGAAAAACTGTTTTTT.